Listed below are T cell receptor beta chains from one sample, sequenced in a study of cytomegalovirus exposure and HLA in healthy donors. Data came from immunoSEQ multiplex PCR; TCRdb stores just in-frame clones and leaves some out. This table holds around 130,000 clones, about 70% found once. The specimen sequenced was PBMCs. The receptors shown here come from a woman aged 55-70 years in good health and CMV-seropositive. Each CDR3 is given with its conserved first and last residue. Fields, in order: V gene, clone size, J gene, D gene, CDR3 protein, CDR3 DNA. The D gene is left open where the match is weak. The size field is filled for only some rows; it gives once, few, many or a size class.

TRBV5-1	.	TRBJ2-7	.	CASSLGGQGGGEQYF	TGCGCCAGCAGCTTGGGAGGGCAGGGCGGAGGGGAGCAGTACTTC
TRBV6-5	.	TRBJ2-5	TRBD2	CASSGLAVQETQYF	TGTGCCAGCAGCGGACTAGCGGTGCAAGAGACCCAGTACTTC
TRBV5-5	.	TRBJ2-7	.	CASSFYRGLRSEQYF	TGTGCCAGCAGCTTCTATAGGGGGTTGCGAAGCGAGCAGTACTTC
TRBV13	.	TRBJ2-7	TRBD1	CASSWRQGVYEQYF	TGTGCCAGCAGCTGGCGACAGGGTGTCTACGAGCAGTACTTC
TRBV27	.	TRBJ2-1	TRBD2	CASSFGVAGGFREQFF	TGTGCCAGCAGTTTTGGGGTAGCGGGGGGATTCCGTGAGCAGTTCTTC
TRBV11-2	.	TRBJ1-2	.	CASSLEGGSDYGYTF	TGTGCCAGCAGCTTAGAAGGGGGTAGCGACTATGGCTACACCTTC
TRBV7-6	.	TRBJ1-4	.	CASSLIREEKLFF	TGTGCCAGCAGCTTAATCAGGGAAGAAAAACTGTTTTTT
TRBV19	few	TRBJ1-5	TRBD1	CASGWTGGKSQPQHF	TGTGCCAGTGGCTGGACAGGGGGAAAGAGTCAGCCCCAGCATTTT
TRBV19	few	TRBJ1-1	TRBD1	CASSRAGTGDFLTFF	TGTGCCAGTAGTAGAGCCGGGACAGGGGATTTTCTAACTTTCTTT
TRBV5-1	.	TRBJ2-2	TRBD1	CASSLVEGAGTGELFF	TGCGCCAGCAGCTTGGTTGAGGGGGCTGGCACCGGGGAGCTGTTTTTT
TRBV9	.	TRBJ1-6	.	CASSVTDSSYNSPLHF	TGTGCCAGCAGCGTTACCGATAGCTCCTATAATTCACCCCTCCACTTT
TRBV5-1	once	TRBJ2-7	.	CASSEAAYEQYF	TGCGCCAGCAGCGAAGCGGCCTACGAGCAGTACTTC
TRBV7-9	.	TRBJ1-6	.	CASNHGPGNESPLHF	TGTGCCAGCAACCACGGGCCGGGGAACGAATCACCCCTCCACTTT
TRBV21-1	.	TRBJ2-7	.	CASRAPDNSYEQYF	TGTGCCAGCAGGGCCCCGGACAACTCCTACGAGCAGTACTTC
TRBV6-1	.	TRBJ1-1	.	CASSGGISTEAFF	TGTGCCAGCAGCGGAGGGATTTCCACTGAAGCTTTCTTT
TRBV18	.	TRBJ2-1	TRBD2	CASSRASGGYYNEQFF	TGTGCCAGCTCACGGGCTAGCGGGGGCTATTACAATGAGCAGTTCTTC
TRBV5-1	few	TRBJ1-3	.	CASSLDVGTGNTIYF	TGCGCCAGCAGCTTGGATGTCGGGACAGGAAACACCATATATTTT
TRBV7-3	.	TRBJ2-1	TRBD2	CASSLTRTSGGNEQFF	TGTGCCAGCAGCTTAACTCGGACTAGCGGGGGGAATGAGCAGTTCTTC
TRBV18	.	TRBJ1-1	.	CASSPGENTEAFF	TGTGCCAGCTCACCTGGAGAGAACACTGAAGCTTTCTTT
TRBV4-1	.	TRBJ1-2	TRBD1	CASSQGTGSGYTF	TGCGCCAGCAGCCAAGGGACAGGGAGTGGCTACACCTTC
TRBV7-3	.	TRBJ1-6	.	CASSLTGVSSYNSPLHF	TGTGCCAGCAGCTTAACAGGGGTTAGCTCCTATAATTCACCCCTCCACTTT
TRBV7-2	.	TRBJ1-2	TRBD1	CASSLEQGLYGYTF	TGTGCCAGCAGCTTAGAACAGGGGCTCTATGGCTACACCTTC
TRBV6-5	.	TRBJ1-6	.	CASRRGIFYNSPLHF	TGTGCCAGCAGGAGGGGGATCTTCTATAATTCACCCCTCCACTTT
TRBV2	.	TRBJ1-1	TRBD1	CASGDLTGAGPEAFF	TGTGCCAGCGGGGATCTAACAGGGGCCGGCCCTGAAGCTTTCTTT
TRBV4-1	.	TRBJ1-6	.	CASSQAGYSPLHF	TGCGCCAGCAGCCAAGCAGGTTATTCACCCCTCCACTTT
TRBV10-3	.	TRBJ2-3	TRBD2	CAISKAGGGASDTQYF	TGTGCCATCAGCAAAGCGGGGGGCGGGGCCTCAGATACGCAGTATTTT
TRBV10-1	.	TRBJ1-3	TRBD1	CASSGQGGRNTIYF	TGCGCCAGCAGTGGACAGGGAGGAAGAAACACCATATATTTT
TRBV19	once	TRBJ1-1	.	CASSIRAGGPGTEAFF	TGTGCCAGTAGTATTCGGGCGGGGGGCCCAGGGACTGAAGCTTTCTTT
TRBV7-3	once	TRBJ2-7	TRBD1	CASSQGDGLSRSDSYEQYF	TGTGCCAGCAGCCAGGGGGACGGCTTATCTCGCTCTGACTCCTACGAGCAGTACTTC
TRBV6-1	.	TRBJ1-1	.	CASTEIEGYTEAFF	TGTGCCAGCACAGAGATAGAGGGATACACTGAAGCTTTCTTT
TRBV5-1	.	TRBJ2-1	.	CASSLERTYYNEQFF	TGCGCCAGCAGCTTGGAGCGTACTTACTACAATGAGCAGTTCTTC
TRBV14	once	TRBJ1-2	TRBD1	CASSPSHRGLGYTF	TGTGCCAGCAGCCCTTCCCACAGGGGGCTAGGCTACACCTTC
TRBV6-5	many	TRBJ2-7	TRBD2	CASSSPAGGEQYF	TGTGCCAGCAGTTCACCGGCGGGGGGCGAGCAGTACTTC
TRBV5-1	.	TRBJ2-5	TRBD1	CASSHGQGAGETQYF	TGCGCCAGCAGCCACGGACAGGGGGCAGGTGAGACCCAGTACTTC
TRBV6-5	.	TRBJ2-1	.	CASSYTGEQFF	TGTGCCAGCAGTTACACCGGGGAGCAGTTCTTC
TRBV19	few	TRBJ1-1	.	CASRDWNTEAFF	TGTGCCAGTAGGGACTGGAACACTGAAGCTTTCTTT
TRBV5-4	few	TRBJ1-2	.	CASSLQGPYGYTF	TGTGCCAGCAGCTTACAGGGCCCCTATGGCTACACCTTC
TRBV5-1	.	TRBJ1-4	TRBD1	CASSAGTGDNEKLFF	TGCGCCAGCAGCGCGGGGACAGGGGATAATGAAAAACTGTTTTTT
TRBV9	.	TRBJ2-2	TRBD2	CASRPAGVNTGELFF	TGTGCCAGCAGACCCGCGGGGGTGAACACCGGGGAGCTGTTTTTT
TRBV7-9	.	TRBJ1-4	.	CSSSSRQTNEKLFF	TGTTCCAGCAGCTCGAGACAGACTAATGAAAAACTGTTTTTT
TRBV27	.	TRBJ1-1	.	CASRWQGSTNTEAFF	TGTGCCAGCAGGTGGCAGGGGTCGACGAACACTGAAGCTTTCTTT
TRBV18	.	TRBJ1-3	.	CASSPQGYSGNTIYF	TGTGCCAGCTCACCTCAGGGATACTCTGGAAACACCATATATTTT
TRBV7-7	.	TRBJ1-6	.	CASSAGDFSSPLHF	TGTGCCAGCAGCGCAGGGGATTTTAGTTCACCCCTCCACTTT
TRBV5-1	.	TRBJ2-2	.	CASSLHGVGTGELFF	TGCGCCAGCAGCCTCCACGGGGTGGGCACCGGGGAGCTGTTTTTT